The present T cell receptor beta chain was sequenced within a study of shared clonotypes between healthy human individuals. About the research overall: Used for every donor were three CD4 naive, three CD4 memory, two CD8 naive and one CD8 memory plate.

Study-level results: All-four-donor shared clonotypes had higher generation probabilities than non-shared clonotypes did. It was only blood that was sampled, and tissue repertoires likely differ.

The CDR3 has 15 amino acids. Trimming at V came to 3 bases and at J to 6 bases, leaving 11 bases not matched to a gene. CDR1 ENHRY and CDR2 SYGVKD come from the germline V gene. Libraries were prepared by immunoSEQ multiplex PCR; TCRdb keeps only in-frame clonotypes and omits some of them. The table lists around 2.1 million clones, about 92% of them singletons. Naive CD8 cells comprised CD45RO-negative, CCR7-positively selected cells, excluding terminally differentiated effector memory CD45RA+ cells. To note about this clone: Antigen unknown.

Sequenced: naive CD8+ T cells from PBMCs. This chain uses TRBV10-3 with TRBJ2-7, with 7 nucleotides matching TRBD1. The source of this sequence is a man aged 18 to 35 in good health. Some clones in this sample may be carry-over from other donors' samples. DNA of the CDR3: TGTGCCATCAGTGATCCTCGAGGGACAGAAACCGAGCAGTACTTC. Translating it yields CAISDPRGTETEQYF.